This TCR beta chain is from a study of CD8+CD57+ T cells in acquired aplastic anemia. All sequencing subjects had displayed CD8+CD57+ cell expansion on flow cytometry. As a group, the patients uniformly had severe acquired aplastic anemia. Genomic DNA provided the template from which TCR beta VDJ and CDR3 profiles were obtained. TCRdb passed the reads through MiXCR, listing each CDR3 protein once. This table holds about 120,000 distinct CDR3 sequences, over 55% found once. The sequence derives from a human donor with aplastic anemia. Material: sorted CD4+, CD8+, or CD8+CD57+ T cells (not recorded which) from PBMCs.

This CDR3 reads CASSATGVNTEAFF. In DNA form, the CDR3 reads TGTGCCAGCAGCGCGACAGGCGTGAACACTGAAGCTTTCTTT. V usage is TRBV7-8 and J usage is TRBJ1-1, with D perhaps matching TRBD1 (6 bases). Germline V gene sequence: CDR1 SGHVS, CDR2 FQNEAQ. Trimming cost V 5 bases and J 0 bases, with 10 bases left between them. This CDR3 region has 14 residues.